This T cell receptor (beta chain) comes out of a study of cytomegalovirus exposure and HLA in healthy donors. Unrecorded for this donor was the CMV serostatus. There are 15 residues in the CDR3. Trimming cost V 0 bases and J 5 bases; bases outside gene matches: 6. Germline-derived CDR1 and CDR2 are SGHTA and FQGNSA. PCR involved 60 Vbeta and 13 Jbeta primers. Assay used: immunoSEQ multiplex PCR; TCRdb lists only in-frame clones, some missing. This table has roughly 120,000 clones, under 85% appearing once. This chain joins TRBV7-2 and TRBJ2-7; TRBD1 matches 8 bases. This clonotype was obtained from a human donor in good health. Sequenced input: PBMCs. In nucleotides, the CDR3 is TGTGCCAGCAGCTTAGCAAACTACAGGGGGGACGAGCAGTACTTC. Amino acid sequence: CASSLANYRGDEQYF.